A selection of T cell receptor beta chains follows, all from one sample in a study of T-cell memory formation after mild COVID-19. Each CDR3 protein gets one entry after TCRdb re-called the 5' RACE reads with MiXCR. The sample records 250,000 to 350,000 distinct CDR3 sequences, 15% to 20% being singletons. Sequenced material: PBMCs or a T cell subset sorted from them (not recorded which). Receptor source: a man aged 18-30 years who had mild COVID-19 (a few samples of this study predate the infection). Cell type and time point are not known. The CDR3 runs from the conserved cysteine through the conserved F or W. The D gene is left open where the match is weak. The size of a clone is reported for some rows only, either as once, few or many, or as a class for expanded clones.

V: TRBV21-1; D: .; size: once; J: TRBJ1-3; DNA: .; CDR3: CASSKEGGEWGVGNTIYF
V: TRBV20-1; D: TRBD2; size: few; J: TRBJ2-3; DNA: TGCAGTTCCAGCGGGGGGGCTGAAGATACGCAGTATTTT; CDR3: CSSSGGAEDTQYF
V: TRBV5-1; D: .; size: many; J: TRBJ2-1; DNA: TGCGCCAGCAGCTTGGTTGGGTCCCATGAGCAGTTCTTC; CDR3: CASSLVGSHEQFF
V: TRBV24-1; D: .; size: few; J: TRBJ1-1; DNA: TGTGCCACCAGTGATTTAGACACTGAAGCTTTCTTT; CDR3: CATSDLDTEAFF
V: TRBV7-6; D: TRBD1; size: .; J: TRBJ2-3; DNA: TGTGCCAGCAGCTCACGGGACAGGGACACAGATACGCAGTATTTT; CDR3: CASSSRDRDTDTQYF
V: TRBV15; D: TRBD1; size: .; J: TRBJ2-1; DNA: TGTGCCACCAGAAAACAGGGGGACTACAATGAGCAGTTCTTC; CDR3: CATRKQGDYNEQFF
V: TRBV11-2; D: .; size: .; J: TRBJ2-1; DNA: TGTGCCAGCAGCCTCCGCCGTTGGTCGGACAATGAGCAGTTCTTC; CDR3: CASSLRRWSDNEQFF
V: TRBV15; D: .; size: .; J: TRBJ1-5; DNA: TGTGCCACCAGCAGAGATCGGGGATTGGCTCAGCCCCAGCATTTT; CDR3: CATSRDRGLAQPQHF
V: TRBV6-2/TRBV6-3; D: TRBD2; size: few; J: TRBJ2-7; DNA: TGTGCCAGCAGTTCCTGGACTAGCGGGGGCCGAAGAGCAGGCGAGCAGTACTTC; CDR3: CASSSWTSGGRRAGEQYF
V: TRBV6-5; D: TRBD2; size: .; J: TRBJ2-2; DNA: TGTGCCAGCAGTTACTCGCCCCCGGGACTAGCGGGGGGGTTCGGGGAGCTGTTTTTT; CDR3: CASSYSPPGLAGGFGELFF
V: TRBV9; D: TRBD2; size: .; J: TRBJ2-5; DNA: TGTGCCAGCAGTATCTCTAGCGGCCAAGAGACCCAGTACTTC; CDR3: CASSISSGQETQYF
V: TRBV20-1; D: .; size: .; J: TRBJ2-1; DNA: TGCAGTGCCGGCTCCCTAGGCGCGTCCTACAATGAGCAGTTCTTC; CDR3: CSAGSLGASYNEQFF
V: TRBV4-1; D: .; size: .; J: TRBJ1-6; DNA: TGCGCCAGCAGCCAAGATCGGAGGGATTCACCCCTCCACTTT; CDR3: CASSQDRRDSPLHF
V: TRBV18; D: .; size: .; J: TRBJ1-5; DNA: TGTGCCAGCTCACCAGGAGTCGGGGCCACAAATCAGCCCCAGCATTTT; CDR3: CASSPGVGATNQPQHF
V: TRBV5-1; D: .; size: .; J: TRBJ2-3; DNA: TGCGCCAGCAGCTTGATGGGGGGACGAGATACGCAGTATTTT; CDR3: CASSLMGGRDTQYF
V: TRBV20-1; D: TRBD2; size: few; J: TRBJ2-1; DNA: TGCAGTGCAAACAAACGTCTAGCGGGTAAAAACAATGAGCAGTTCTTC; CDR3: CSANKRLAGKNNEQFF
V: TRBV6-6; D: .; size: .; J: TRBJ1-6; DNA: TGTGCCAGCAGTTACGGGGCAGGGAGCCCTCCCCTCCACTTT; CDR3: CASSYGAGSPPLHF
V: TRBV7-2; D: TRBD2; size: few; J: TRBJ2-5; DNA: TGTGCCAGCAGCCCTACCCCGACTAGCGGGGGGGAGGGGACCCAGTACTTC; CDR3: CASSPTPTSGGEGTQYF
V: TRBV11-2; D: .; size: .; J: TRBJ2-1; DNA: TGTGCCAGCAGCGCCCGGGACCGCAACAATGAGCAGTTCTTC; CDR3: CASSARDRNNEQFF
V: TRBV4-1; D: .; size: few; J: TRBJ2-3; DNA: TGCGCCAGCAGCCAAGGGCAGGCTGGCACAGATACGCAGTATTTT; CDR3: CASSQGQAGTDTQYF
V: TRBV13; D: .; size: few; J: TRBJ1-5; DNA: TGTGCCAGCAGCTTGGGACACGTCAATCAGCCCCAGCATTTT; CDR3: CASSLGHVNQPQHF
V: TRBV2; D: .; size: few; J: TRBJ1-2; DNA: TGTGCCAGCAAAGCGGACTATGGCTACACCTTC; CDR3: CASKADYGYTF
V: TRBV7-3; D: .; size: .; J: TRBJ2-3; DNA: TGTGCCAGCAGCCCGCGACTCAACCCTAGCACAGATACGCAGTATTTT; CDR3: CASSPRLNPSTDTQYF
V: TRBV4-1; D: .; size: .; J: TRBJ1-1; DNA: TGCGCCAGCAGCCAAGGATTTGCTGAAGCTTTCTTT; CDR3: CASSQGFAEAFF
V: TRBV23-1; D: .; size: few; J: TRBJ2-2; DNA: .; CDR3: CASSGPGTKAPGSCFF
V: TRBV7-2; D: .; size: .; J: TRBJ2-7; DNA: TGTGCCAGCAGCTTAAGCACCCGGCCCCTCTACGAGCAGTACTTC; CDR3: CASSLSTRPLYEQYF
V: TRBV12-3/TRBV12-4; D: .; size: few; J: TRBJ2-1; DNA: TGTGCCAGCAGTTCCTCCTTTGAGGGGGGCCAAGATGAGCAGTTCTTC; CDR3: CASSSSFEGGQDEQFF
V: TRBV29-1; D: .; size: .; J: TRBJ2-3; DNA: TGCAGCGTTAGGCGTAGCACAGATACGCAGTATTTT; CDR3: CSVRRSTDTQYF
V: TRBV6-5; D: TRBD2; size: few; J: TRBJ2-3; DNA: TGTGCCAGCACCTTGACTAGCGGGGCTAGCACAGATACGCAGTATTTT; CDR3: CASTLTSGASTDTQYF
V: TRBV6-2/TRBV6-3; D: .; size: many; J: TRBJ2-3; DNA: TGTGCCAGCAGTCTCACGGTGACAGATACGCAGTATTTT; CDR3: CASSLTVTDTQYF
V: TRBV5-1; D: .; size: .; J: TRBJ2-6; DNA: TGCGCCAGCAGCTTAAAGGCGGATACTGGGGCCAACGTCCTGACTTTC; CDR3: CASSLKADTGANVLTF
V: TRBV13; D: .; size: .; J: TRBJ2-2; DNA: TGTGCCAGCAGACTAGCCCGCGGGGAGCTGTTTTTT; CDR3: CASRLARGELFF
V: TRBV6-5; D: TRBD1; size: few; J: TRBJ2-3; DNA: TGTGCCAGCACCGAGAGACAGGGCCCCACAGATACGCAGTATTTT; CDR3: CASTERQGPTDTQYF
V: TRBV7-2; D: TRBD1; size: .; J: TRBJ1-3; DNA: TGTGCCAGCAGCTTTACAGGGGGTGGAAACACCATATATTTT; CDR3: CASSFTGGGNTIYF
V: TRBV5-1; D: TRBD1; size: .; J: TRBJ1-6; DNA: TGCGCCAGCAGCCCGCCGGGACAGGGGGCAATTTCACCCCTCCACTTT; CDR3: CASSPPGQGAISPLHF
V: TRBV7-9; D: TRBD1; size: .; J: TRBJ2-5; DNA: TGTGCCAGCAGCCCGGGACAGACCCAAGAGACCCAGTACTTC; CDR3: CASSPGQTQETQYF
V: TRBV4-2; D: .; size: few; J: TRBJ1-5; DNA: TGTGCCAGCAGCCAAGATGGGGTTGGCAATCAGCCCCAGCATTTT; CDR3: CASSQDGVGNQPQHF
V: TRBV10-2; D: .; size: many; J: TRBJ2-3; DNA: TGCGCCAGCGGCTCCTCCTATAGAACAGATACGCAGTATTTT; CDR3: CASGSSYRTDTQYF
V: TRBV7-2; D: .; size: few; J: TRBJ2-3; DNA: TGTGCCAGCAGCTTAGGTCTGACACCGACAGATACGCAGTATTTT; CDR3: CASSLGLTPTDTQYF
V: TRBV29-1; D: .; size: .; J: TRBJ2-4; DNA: TGCAGCGTGGCGACGGTCCTAGCCAAAAACATTCAGTACTTC; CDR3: CSVATVLAKNIQYF
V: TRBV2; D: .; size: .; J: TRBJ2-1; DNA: TGTGCCACCCTCTTACATGGCTCGGGCGATGAGCAGTTCTTC; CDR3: CATLLHGSGDEQFF
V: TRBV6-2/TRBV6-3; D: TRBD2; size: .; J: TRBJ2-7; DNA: TGTGCCAGCAGCTCGGGGGGTTTCTACGAGCAGTACTTC; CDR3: CASSSGGFYEQYF
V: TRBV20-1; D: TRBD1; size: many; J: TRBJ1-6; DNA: TGCAGTGCCCCCCAACCGGGACAGGGTTCACCCCTCCACTTT; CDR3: CSAPQPGQGSPLHF
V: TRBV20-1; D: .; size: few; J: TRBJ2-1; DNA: TGCAGTGCAATAAAGAGCAATGAGCAGTTCTTC; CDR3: CSAIKSNEQFF
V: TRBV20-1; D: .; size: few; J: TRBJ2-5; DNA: TGCAGTGCGCGGGGCGGGTCGATGGCCCAAGAGACCCAGTACTTC; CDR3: CSARGGSMAQETQYF
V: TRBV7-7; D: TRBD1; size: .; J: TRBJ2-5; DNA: TGTGCTAGCAGCTTAGGAGCCCCAGGGGGAGAGACCCAGTACTTC; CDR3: CASSLGAPGGETQYF
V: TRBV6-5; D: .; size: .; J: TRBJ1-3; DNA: TGTGCCAGCAGTGCGACAGAGGGTGGAAACACCATATATTTT; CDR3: CASSATEGGNTIYF
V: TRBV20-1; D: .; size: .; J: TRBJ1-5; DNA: TGCAGTGTTACGACGGTCAATCAGCCCCAGCATTTT; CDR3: CSVTTVNQPQHF
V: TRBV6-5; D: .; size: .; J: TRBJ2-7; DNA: TGTGCCAGCAGTCTCCGGGGAGGAAACGAGCAGTACTTC; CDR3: CASSLRGGNEQYF
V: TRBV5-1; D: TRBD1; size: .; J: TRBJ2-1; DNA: TGCGCCAGCAGCAGCCGGGACAGCCGTAACAATGAGCAGTTCTTC; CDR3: CASSSRDSRNNEQFF
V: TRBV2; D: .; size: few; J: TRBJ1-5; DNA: TGTGCCAGCCTGCCTACTAGCAATCAGCCCCAGCATTTT; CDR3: CASLPTSNQPQHF
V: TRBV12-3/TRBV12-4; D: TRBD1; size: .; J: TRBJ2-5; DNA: TGTGCCAGCAGCACAGGGGTGGGGGAGACCCAGTACTTC; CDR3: CASSTGVGETQYF
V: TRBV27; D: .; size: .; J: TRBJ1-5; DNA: TGTGCCAGCAGCATCGACGGGGGGAGCAATCAGCCCCAGCATTTT; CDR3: CASSIDGGSNQPQHF
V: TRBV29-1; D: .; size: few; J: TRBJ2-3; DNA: TGCAGCGCCGAAGGGGACACTAGCACAGATACGCAGTATTTT; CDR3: CSAEGDTSTDTQYF
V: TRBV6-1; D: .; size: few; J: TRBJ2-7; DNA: TGTGCCAGCAGTGAAGCCTCATGGCATCTATCCTACGAGCAGTACTTC; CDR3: CASSEASWHLSYEQYF